The entry below gives a single T cell receptor (beta chain) sequence along with its context. The read finishes 3 residues shy of the CDR3 end, and the germline J gene is used to complete it. This entry is derived from a study of T cells in women clearing cervical HPV infection. TCRdb's table, derived via immunoSEQ multiplex PCR, lists solely in-frame clones and lacks some. The sample has 30,000 to 45,000 clones; the top ten hold 6.4%. This CDR3 is 15 amino acids long. V shed 0 bases and J shed 3 bases, with 14 bases lying between them. Germline loops: CDR1 GTSNPN, CDR2 SVGIG (reference sequence). This receptor was taken from a woman aged 18 to 69 with a cervical HPV16 infection that either progressed to CIN3+ or cleared (not recorded which). V gene TRBV30 combines with J gene TRBJ1-1; D remains unclear. Sequencing was done on a sample of blood buffy coat. CDR3 DNA, as far as it was read: TGTGCCTGGAGTGTACTCGCAGGCTGGGACACTGAA. It codes for CAWSVLAGWDTE. Given in full, the CDR3 is CAWSVLAGWDTEAFF.